The clone carrying this T cell receptor (beta chain) showed up many times. Antigen: not known. Library construction for TCR beta used iRepertoire HTBI primers and Arm-PCR of CDR3 regions. Per the original data handling: Across samples, about 56 TRBV and some 13 TRBJ segments were found. TCRdb independently ran MiXCR on the multiplex PCR reads; one entry per CDR3 protein. V and J calls and clone size were set by TCRdb, not the authors. The repertoire holds about 380,000 distinct CDR3 sequences, with around 16% as singletons. The data were obtained in a study of regulatory T cells in long-lasting Graves disease. Points from the study as a whole: Less diverse TCR repertoires were seen in persistent Graves' patients than in newly diagnosed ones. Those with persistent disease had in common more public clonotypes (2,741) than new patients (approximately 1,000).

The time point was: newly diagnosed GD, antithyroid drugs for less than 3 months. PBMC RNA served as the TCR library source. One endocrinology department in Xi'an, China, was where patients came from. The CDR3 has 14 residues. Per the germline V gene, CDR1 is DFQATT and CDR2 is SNEGSKA (reference sequence). The V segment lost 6 bases and the J segment 6 bases; nucleotides outside the gene matches: 11. The material was peripheral blood mononuclear cells (PBMCs), obtained at new diagnosis, from a patient treated with antithyroid drugs. The TCR comes from a female donor with Graves disease. This chain joins TRBV20-1 and TRBJ1-1; TRBD1 agrees at 9 bases. The CDR3 nucleotides read TGCAGTGCCCGGGACAGGGCACCTAAGGCTGAAGCTTTCTTT. Translated, it gives CSARDRAPKAEAFF.